These T cell receptor beta chains were read from a single sample in a study of OX40 agonist ivuxolimab in advanced cancers. Repertoires were generated with immunoSEQ multiplex PCR, while TCRdb's copy carries only in-frame clones and drops some. Found here are about 90,000 clones, approximately 90% of them singletons; the top ten hold less than 8%. Source: CD4+ or CD8+ T cells sorted from blood, taken in a trial of the OX40 agonist ivuxolimab. These TCRs come from an adult with an advanced solid tumor such as melanoma, head and neck, liver or kidney cancer. Both conserved end residues are trimmed from each CDR3. The order of the fields is J gene, CDR3 length, V gene, CDR3 protein.

J: TRBJ2-7
length: 13
V: TRBV4-1
CDR3: ASSQDRGSSYEQY

J: TRBJ2-1
length: 12
V: TRBV29-1
CDR3: SVEASGITNEQF

J: TRBJ2-7
length: 12
V: TRBV6-1
CDR3: ASKRDTSSYEQY

J: TRBJ2-7
length: 10
V: TRBV7-9
CDR3: ASSVHAGEQY

J: TRBJ2-5
length: 12
V: TRBV2
CDR3: ASSDLAYQETQY

J: TRBJ1-4
length: 13
V: TRBV6-6
CDR3: ASRRGDRVNEKLF

J: TRBJ2-3
length: 14
V: TRBV6-5
CDR3: ASSYTFGGGSDTQY

J: NA
length: 13
V: TRBV27
CDR3: ASSLDPGPPYEQY

J: TRBJ2-5
length: 13
V: TRBV7-9
CDR3: ASSFGTGGQETQY

J: TRBJ1-2
length: 11
V: TRBV27
CDR3: ASSQRNNYGYT

J: TRBJ2-5
length: 12
V: TRBV27
CDR3: ASSWVVDQETQY

J: TRBJ2-1
length: 13
V: TRBV27
CDR3: ASSSGLAGNNEQF

J: TRBJ2-1
length: 13
V: TRBV5-1
CDR3: ASSLAGEGYNEQF

J: TRBJ1-4
length: 13
V: TRBV7-2
CDR3: ASSPRTATNEKLF

J: TRBJ2-1
length: 13
V: TRBV21-1
CDR3: ASSRPPGSDFEQF

J: TRBJ2-3
length: 13
V: TRBV2
CDR3: ASRPGLGSTDTQY

J: TRBJ1-1
length: 13
V: TRBV10-3
CDR3: AISGRGGMNTEAF

J: TRBJ1-2
length: 12
V: TRBV4-1
CDR3: ASSQIGTGFGYT

J: TRBJ2-1
length: 14
V: TRBV29-1
CDR3: SVEFPRGLLAGEQF

J: TRBJ2-5
length: 12
V: TRBV6-6
CDR3: ASRRQGAGETQY

J: TRBJ2-5
length: 14
V: TRBV5-8
CDR3: ASSLVRGRTSETQY

J: TRBJ2-5
length: 16
V: TRBV27
CDR3: ASSLRASGSHLQETQY

J: TRBJ2-2
length: 12
V: TRBV9
CDR3: ASSDRDHTGELF

J: TRBJ2-7
length: 12
V: TRBV9
CDR3: ASSPRLLPYEQY

J: TRBJ2-7
length: 12
V: TRBV6-6
CDR3: ASSFGLADNEQY

J: TRBJ2-5
length: 13
V: TRBV27
CDR3: ASSQIRAGVETQY

J: TRBJ1-1
length: 14
V: TRBV5-5
CDR3: ASSLVQGISITEAF